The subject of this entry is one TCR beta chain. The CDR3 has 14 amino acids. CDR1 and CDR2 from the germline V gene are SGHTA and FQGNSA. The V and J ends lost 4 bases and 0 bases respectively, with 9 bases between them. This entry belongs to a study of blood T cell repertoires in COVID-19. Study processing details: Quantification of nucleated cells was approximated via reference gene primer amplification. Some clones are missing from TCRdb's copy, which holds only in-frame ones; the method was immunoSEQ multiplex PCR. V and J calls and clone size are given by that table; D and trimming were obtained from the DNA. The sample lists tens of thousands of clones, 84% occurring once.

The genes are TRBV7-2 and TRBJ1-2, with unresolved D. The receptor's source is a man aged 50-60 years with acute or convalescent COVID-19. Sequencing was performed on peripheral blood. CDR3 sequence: CASSSQMANYGYTF. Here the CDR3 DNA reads TGTGCCAGCAGCTCCCAGATGGCTAACTATGGCTACACCTTC.